The clone carrying this T cell receptor beta chain has a handful of counts. This entry belongs to a study of shared clonotypes between healthy human individuals. The CDR3 length is 16 residues. V lost 5 bases and J lost 8, with 22 bases in between. Germline V gives CDR1 SEHNR, CDR2 FQNEAQ (reference sequence). CD4+ cells underwent separation, giving CD45RA+ naive and CD45RA-negative memory subsets. Clones were read by immunoSEQ multiplex PCR, and TCRdb kept only the in-frame ones, dropping some. The sample lists 950,000 to 1,100,000 clones, about 70% occurring once. Specimen: memory CD4+ T cells sorted from blood. Noted subset: CD45RA-negative fraction. This clonotype originated in a man aged 18-30 years in good health. The chain is built from TRBV7-9 and TRBJ1-5, with D possibly matching TRBD1 (5 bases). The CDR3 region is CASSHNGSGQAKPQHF. As DNA, the CDR3 is TGTGCCAGCAGCCACAATGGATCGGGGCAAGCTAAGCCCCAGCATTTT.